The 13 T cell receptor beta chains reported below all come from one sample, sequenced in a study of Siglec-9 on CD8 T cells in melanoma. Produced via immunoSEQ multiplex PCR; TCRdb's table is partial and in-frame only. Of about 36,000 clones listed, 80% to 85% were seen once; the top ten hold about 1.8%. The sample taken for sequencing was Siglec-9- CD8+ T cells sorted from blood. The origin of the receptors is a human donor in good health.

The chain combines TRBV7-3 with TRBJ2-1; 13 nucleotides match TRBD2. Trimming cost V 5 bases and J 7 bases; bases outside gene matches: 14. CDR1 is SGHTA, CDR2 FQGTGA, per germline. The CDR3 spans 18 residues. The CDR3 here is CASSPGTSGTGGWNEQFF. The CDR3 region has the DNA TGTGCCAGCAGCCCAGGGACTAGCGGGACCGGCGGGTGGAATGAGCAGTTCTTC.

This chain links TRBV4-1 with TRBJ2-3, with unresolved D. The germline V gene has CDR1 MGHRA and CDR2 YSYEKL. The germline V and J ends were trimmed by 1 base and 2 bases, with 10 bases remaining between them. There are 15 residues in the CDR3. CDR3 loop: CASSQVASDTDTQYF. In nucleotides, the CDR3 is TGCGCCAGCAGCCAAGTCGCGTCCGACACAGATACGCAGTATTTT.

The chain carries TRBV18 and TRBJ1-3; D possibly corresponds to TRBD1 (5 bases). This CDR3 is built from 18 residues. Germline CDR1 KGHSH, CDR2 LQKENI. V gave up 4 bases and J gave up 0 bases, with 19 bases separating them. In DNA form, the CDR3 reads TGTGCCAGCTCACTCAACCGTTGGGGGGAAACCTCTGGAAACACCATATATTTT. Translated: CASSLNRWGETSGNTIYF.

The gene calls are TRBV2 and TRBJ2-2; the match to TRBD2 covers 8 bases. Germline CDR1 reads SNHLY; CDR2 reads FYNNEI. The CDR3 extends over 17 amino acids. V lost 4 bases to trimming and J lost 1 base; unmatched junction nucleotides: 8. The CDR3 reads CASSGFSGELNTGELFF. As DNA, the CDR3 is TGTGCCAGCAGTGGATTTAGCGGGGAGCTGAACACCGGGGAGCTGTTTTTT.

DNA of the CDR3: TGTGCCAGCAGCGATAGCGGGGGGGCCTACGAGCAGTACTTC. Protein sequence: CASSDSGGAYEQYF. V and J are TRBV7-9 and TRBJ2-7; 11 bases map to TRBD2. Germline CDR1 SEHNR, CDR2 FQNEAQ (reference sequence). V was pared by 5 bases and J by 2 bases, with 2 bases of the junction left unmatched. This CDR3 comprises 14 residues.

The V gene is TRBV5-6, the J gene TRBJ2-3, with D perhaps matching TRBD2 (5 bases). Germline CDR1 and CDR2: SGHDT and YYEEEE. This CDR3 spans 14 amino acids. V lost 0 bases, J lost 4 bases, and 9 bases lay in between. The CDR3 region is CASSLVGVADTQYF. In DNA form, the CDR3 reads TGTGCCAGCAGCTTGGTCGGGGTGGCAGATACGCAGTATTTT.

The CDR3 region has the DNA TGTGCCAGCAGTTCAATCAGGGCCTATGGGGCCAACGTCCTGACTTTC. It codes for CASSSIRAYGANVLTF. The chain carries TRBV28 and TRBJ2-6; D perhaps matches TRBD1 (5 bases). The CDR3 totals 16 residues. Trimming took off 4 bases at V and 3 bases at J, with 13 bases between the two ends. The V gene's germline CDR1 is MDHEN and CDR2 SYDVKM.

The V and J genes are TRBV19 and TRBJ1-2, with a tentative D call TRBD1 (6 bases). Trimming stripped 5 bases from V and 6 bases from J, with 22 bases between. The CDR3 is 16 amino acids. CDR1 LNHDA and CDR2 SQIVND come from the germline V gene (reference sequence). The DNA for the CDR3 is TGTGCCAGTAGTGAGAGGGGGAAGGGAAGGGCGGATGGCTACACCTTC. Its translation is CASSERGKGRADGYTF.

This clone is a singleton in its sample. The chain links TRBV19 to TRBJ2-7; 11 positions match TRBD1. The CDR3 length is 14 residues. Germline V lookup: CDR1 LNHDA, CDR2 SQIVND (reference sequence). Trimming took 5 bases from V and 4 from J; bases not matched to a gene: 4. CDR3 nucleotide sequence: TGTGCCAGTAGTCCCGGGACAGGGGGGTACGAGCAGTACTTC. Its protein product is CASSPGTGGYEQYF.

This clone was seen more than once but under ten times. The CDR3 spells CASSYALELGTEAFF. The CDR3 DNA is TGTGCCAGCAGTTACGCCCTGGAGTTGGGTACTGAAGCTTTCTTT. The chain links TRBV6-5 to TRBJ1-1; D remains ambiguous. Germline-derived CDR1 and CDR2 are MNHEY and SVGAGI. This CDR3 is built from 15 residues. Trimming removed 2 bases at V and 5 bases at J, with 15 bases between.

The chain employs TRBV9 and TRBJ2-2, with a tentative D call TRBD2 (6 bases). Between the trimmed V and J ends, which lost 2 bases and 4 bases, there was a span of 12 bases. Germline CDR1 SGDLS, CDR2 YYNGEE. CDR3 length: 15 residues. The DNA of the CDR3 is TGTGCCAGCAGCGTTACCGGGGGTTCCACCGGGGAGCTGTTTTTT. Protein: CASSVTGGSTGELFF.

The V and J genes are TRBV2 and TRBJ2-3; TRBD2 aligns across 11 bases. V dropped 3 bases and J dropped 2; count of bases not matched to a gene: 1. The CDR3 is 15 residues long. Germline V lookup: CDR1 SNHLY, CDR2 FYNNEI. The CDR3, as DNA: TGTGCCAGCAGTGAGGGACTAGCGGCCACAGATACGCAGTATTTT. Its protein is CASSEGLAATDTQYF.

The chain has TRBV5-1 and TRBJ2-1; 11 bases are shared with TRBD2. Germline CDR1 is SGHRS and CDR2 is YFSETQ. J gave up 4 bases and V 3 bases, and 3 bases lay outside the gene matches. This CDR3 is 15 amino acids long. The CDR3 DNA is TGCGCCAGCAGCTCCGGGACTAGCGGTTACAATGAGCAGTTCTTC. Encoded protein: CASSSGTSGYNEQFF.